These 6 T cell receptor beta chains were sequenced from one sample in a study of cytomegalovirus exposure and HLA in healthy donors. The primer mix had 60 Vbeta and 13 Jbeta primers. Generated by immunoSEQ multiplex PCR, the TCRdb table keeps only in-frame clones and is missing some. The sample carries 90,000 to 120,000 clones, 65% to 80% recorded once. Material: PBMCs. The receptors were gathered from a woman aged 35 to 49 in good health and CMV-seronegative.

The chain is built from TRBV6-5 and TRBJ1-1; D unresolved. Germline lookup yields CDR1 MNHEY and CDR2 SVGAGI. CDR3 length: 12 amino acids. V gave up 7 bases and J gave up 1 base, with 7 bases separating them. The DNA for the CDR3 is TGTGCCAGCACCTCAGGGAACACTGAAGCTTTCTTT. This gives the protein CASTSGNTEAFF.

V and J are TRBV6-6 and TRBJ1-2; D possibly corresponds to TRBD1 (6 bases). The V and J ends lost 0 bases and 4 bases respectively, with 9 bases between them. CDR1 is MNHNY, CDR2 SVGAGI, per germline (reference sequence). The CDR3 contains 14 residues. The CDR3 DNA sequence: TGTGCCAGCAGTTACTCGGACAGTACCTATGGCTACACCTTC. This encodes CASSYSDSTYGYTF.

The chain carries TRBV11-2 and TRBJ1-2; no firm D call. The CDR3 extends over 12 amino acids. Germline V gene lookup returns CDR1 SGHAT and CDR2 FQNNGV. The germline V and J ends were trimmed by 1 base and 8 bases, with 8 bases remaining between them. Written as DNA, the CDR3 is TGTGCCAGCAGCTTAGGTGAGGCCGGCTACACCTTC. It is translated as CASSLGEAGYTF.

The chain employs TRBV30 and TRBJ2-1; TRBD2 agrees at 10 bases. Germline V lookup: CDR1 GTSNPN, CDR2 SVGIG (reference sequence). Trimming at V came to 2 bases and at J to 5 bases, leaving 6 bases not matched to a gene. The CDR3 sequence is 15 residues long. CDR3 nucleotides: TGTGCCTGGAGTACACTAGCGGGGTGGGACAATGAGCAGTTCTTC. Amino acids: CAWSTLAGWDNEQFF.

This clone was detected a few times. The V and J genes are TRBV19 and TRBJ1-1; a weak D match, TRBD1 (5 bases). Germline CDR1 is LNHDA and CDR2 is SQIVND (reference sequence). This CDR3 is built from 13 residues. Trimming removed 2 bases at V and 5 bases at J, with 9 bases between. The CDR3 nucleotides read TGTGCCAGTAGTATAAGGAGGGGTACTGAAGCTTTCTTT. Protein product: CASSIRRGTEAFF.

This chain uses TRBV29-1 with TRBJ1-4; D may be TRBD1 (6 bases). This CDR3 spans 13 amino acids. V was shortened by 7 bases and J by 8 bases, with 17 bases between the two germline ends. Germline assignment: CDR1 SQVTM and CDR2 ANQGSEA. CDR3 protein: CSAQGPGVEKLFF. In nucleotides, the CDR3 is TGCAGCGCCCAAGGGCCAGGGGTAGAAAAACTGTTTTTT.